Listed below are T cell receptor beta chains from one sample, sequenced in a study of T cells after posttransplantation cyclophosphamide. Repertoires were generated with immunoSEQ multiplex PCR, while TCRdb's copy carries only in-frame clones and drops some. This sample has over 5,500 clones, with about 91% found just once. Sequenced sample: CD4+ T cells sorted from blood. The receptor set was obtained from a woman between 50 and 59 years old in good health and a related stem cell transplant donor. CDR3s include the opening cysteine and the closing phenylalanine or tryptophan. Fields, in order: clone size, V gene, J gene, D gene, CDR3 protein, CDR3 DNA. A D gene is named only where the DNA matches it firmly. Some rows have no size entry. The others give once, few or many, or a class for an expanded clone.

.	TRBV5-1	TRBJ2-3	.	CASSLDTDTQYF	TGCGCCAGCAGCCTAGACACAGATACGCAGTATTTT
.	TRBV11-3	TRBJ1-1	TRBD1	CASSPTGGNTEAFF	TGTGCCAGCAGCCCTACAGGGGGGAACACTGAAGCTTTCTTT
.	TRBV10-2	TRBJ2-2	TRBD1	CASSEPTTGVSGELFF	TGCGCCAGCAGTGAGCCGACGACAGGGGTGAGCGGGGAGCTGTTTTTT
.	TRBV11-3	TRBJ2-7	.	CASSLSESSYEQYF	TGTGCCAGCAGCTTATCCGAGAGCTCCTACGAGCAGTACTTC
.	TRBV2	TRBJ1-5	.	CAGQAGLNQPQHF	TGTGCCGGTCAGGCAGGGCTCAATCAGCCCCAGCATTTT
.	TRBV6-5	TRBJ1-1	.	CASTRGNTEAFF	TGTGCCAGCACCAGGGGGAACACTGAAGCTTTCTTT
.	TRBV6-5	TRBJ2-5	.	CASSGTAEGTQYF	TGTGCCAGCAGCGGGACAGCGGAGGGGACCCAGTACTTC
.	TRBV21-1	TRBJ2-5	.	CASTDESGQETQYF	TGTGCCAGCACGGACGAAAGCGGTCAAGAGACCCAGTACTTC
.	TRBV5-4	TRBJ2-5	.	CASSRDYQETQYF	TGTGCCAGCAGCAGGGACTACCAAGAGACCCAGTACTTC
.	TRBV2	TRBJ2-2	TRBD2	CATTLAANTGELFF	TGTGCCACAACACTAGCGGCGAACACCGGGGAGCTGTTTTTT
.	TRBV6-5	TRBJ2-3	.	CASSYSRELGTDTQYF	TGTGCCAGCAGTTACTCTCGGGAGTTGGGCACAGATACGCAGTATTTT
.	TRBV11-3	TRBJ2-1	TRBD2	CASSLDEAGSSYNEQFF	TGTGCCAGCAGCTTAGATGAAGCGGGAAGCTCCTACAATGAGCAGTTCTTC
.	TRBV7-6	TRBJ1-4	TRBD1	CASRLGTGEYEKLFF	TGTGCCAGCAGATTAGGGACAGGGGAGTATGAAAAACTGTTTTTT
.	TRBV7-8	TRBJ2-2	TRBD2	CASRVLAGLNTGELFF	TGTGCCAGCAGGGTCCTAGCGGGCCTGAACACCGGGGAGCTGTTTTTT
once	TRBV6-1	TRBJ1-6	.	CASSYTGLPLHF	TGTGCCAGCAGTTATACAGGGCTACCCCTCCACTTT
.	TRBV7-6	TRBJ2-7	TRBD2	CASSSERETYEQYF	TGTGCCAGCAGCTCCGAGCGGGAGACCTACGAGCAGTACTTC
.	TRBV6-1	TRBJ2-1	TRBD1	CASRLDRGPSDEQFF	TGTGCCAGCAGGTTAGACAGGGGGCCCAGCGATGAGCAGTTCTTC
.	TRBV5-6	TRBJ2-5	.	CASSFTGQETQYF	TGTGCCAGCAGCTTCACAGGGCAAGAGACCCAGTACTTC
.	TRBV7-8	TRBJ2-1	TRBD2	CASSISSGDNEQFF	TGTGCCAGCAGCATTTCTAGCGGGGACAATGAGCAGTTCTTC